This TCR beta chain stems from a study of TIL therapy for anti-PD-1-resistant metastatic lung cancer. The wider study: Patients had a median age of around 56 years (range roughly 38-75). Most patients had lung adenocarcinoma.

Remarks on this clone: The antigen remains undetermined.

This CDR3 has 14 residues. V was clipped by 2 bases and J by 7 bases; unmatched bases: 7. Germline-derived CDR1 and CDR2 are GTSNPN and SVGIG (reference sequence). Points from the study as a whole: Compared with baseline intratumoral T cells, expanded TIL cultures were more clonal and less diverse (around 5.9% vs 31%).

The immunoSEQ assay was v3. Measured with immunoSEQ multiplex PCR; TCRdb has only the in-frame clones, and not every one. The sample shows roughly 50,000 clones, 60% to 85% of them seen only once. Time point specified: pre-treatment sample, taken before nivolumab and TIL therapy. The tumor samples were excised metastases, mostly pleural nodules or supraclavicular lymph nodes. Tumor harvest preceded PD-1/PD-L1 blockade, followed by nivolumab treatment. The sequencing here drew on tumor tissue, taken at baseline. The TCR sequence derives from a person between 25 and 79 years old with non-small cell lung cancer. The chain carries TRBV30 and TRBJ2-7; 11 nucleotides line up with TRBD2. CDR3 sequence: CAWSLLAGVGEQYF. CDR3 sequence (DNA): TGTGCCTGGAGTTTACTAGCGGGAGTGGGGGAGCAGTACTTC.